What follows describes a single TCR beta chain. TCRdb reprocessed the 5' RACE reads with MiXCR, giving one entry per CDR3 protein. Altogether over 40,000 distinct CDR3 sequences are present, roughly 30% being singletons, with the ten largest covering more than 3.5%. Sequencing used tumor-infiltrating memory CD4+ T cells sorted from the breast tumor. The subset was: memory CD4+ T cells, CD4+CD45RO+CD25-. The TCR originated in a female donor with breast cancer.

The CDR3 region is CASSPGPGEKLFF. CDR3 in DNA: TGTGCCAGCTCACCGGGACCGGGTGAAAAACTGTTTTTT. This rearrangement joins TRBV18 to TRBJ1-4; D might be TRBD1 (5 bases). The V end lost 3 bases, the J end lost 7 bases, and 9 bases lay between the germline ends. This CDR3 is built from 13 residues. Germline V gene sequence: CDR1 KGHSH, CDR2 LQKENI.